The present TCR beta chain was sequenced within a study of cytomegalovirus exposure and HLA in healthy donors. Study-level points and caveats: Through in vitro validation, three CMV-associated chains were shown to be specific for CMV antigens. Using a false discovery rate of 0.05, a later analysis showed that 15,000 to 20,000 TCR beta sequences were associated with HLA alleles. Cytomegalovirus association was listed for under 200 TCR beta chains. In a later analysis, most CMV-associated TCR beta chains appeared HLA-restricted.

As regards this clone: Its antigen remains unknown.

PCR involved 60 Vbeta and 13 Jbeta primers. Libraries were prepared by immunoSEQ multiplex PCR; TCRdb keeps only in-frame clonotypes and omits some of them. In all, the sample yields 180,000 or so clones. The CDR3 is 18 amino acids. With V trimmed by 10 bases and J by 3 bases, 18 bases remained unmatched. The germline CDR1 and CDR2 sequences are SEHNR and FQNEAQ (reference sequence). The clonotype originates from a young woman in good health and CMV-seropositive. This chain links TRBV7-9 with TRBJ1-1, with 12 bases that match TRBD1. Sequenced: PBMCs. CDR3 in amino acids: CAILTDRDRGRSDTEAFF. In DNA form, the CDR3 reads TGTGCCATCCTCACAGACAGGGACAGGGGGCGCAGTGACACTGAAGCTTTCTTT.